This is a list of T cell receptor beta chains from one sample in a study of blood T cell repertoires in COVID-19. Profiled with immunoSEQ multiplex PCR; TCRdb holds only in-frame clones, not every one. The repertoire holds under 350,000 clones, with more than 85% as singletons. Input material: peripheral blood. The receptors were sampled from a middle-aged man with acute or convalescent COVID-19. Each CDR3 is given without its conserved first and last residue. Size tells how often a clone was seen (once, few, many) or the class of an expanded clone, and some rows leave it out.

V gene	clone size	J gene	CDR3 protein
TRBV11-2	NA	TRBJ1-4	ASSSGTGNEKLF
TRBV19	NA	TRBJ1-5	ASSITGVSNQPQH
TRBV9	NA	TRBJ2-2	ASSVAGDHTGELF
TRBV6-5	NA	TRBJ1-4	ASKEQGDANEKLF
TRBV9	NA	TRBJ1-6	ASTVLSSYNSPLH
TRBV12-3/TRBV12-4	NA	TRBJ2-1	ASSRDRGDEQF
TRBV2	NA	TRBJ1-2	ASKRTGDRGGYT
TRBV10-3	NA	TRBJ2-2	AISEQETGELF
TRBV29-1	NA	TRBJ2-7	SVATTLPTEQY
TRBV12-3/TRBV12-4	NA	TRBJ1-1	ASSSRGDTEAF
TRBV30	NA	TRBJ1-3	AWSTGSSGNTIY
TRBV7-8	NA	TRBJ2-1	ASSVTSDNEQF
TRBV12-3/TRBV12-4	NA	TRBJ1-6	ASSPKHDSPLH
TRBV14	NA	TRBJ1-1	ASSLHRGTEAF
TRBV29-1	NA	TRBJ1-3	SVLEFSGNTIY
TRBV13	NA	TRBJ1-1	ASSLQQGTVNTEAF
TRBV5-1	NA	TRBJ2-5	ASSLGQGAYQETQY
TRBV5-5	NA	TRBJ1-1	ASSRTGVGETEAF
TRBV19	NA	TRBJ1-6	ASSGNSPLH
TRBV19	few	TRBJ1-5	ASSIEPGTGGGNQPQH